A selection of T cell receptor beta chains follows, all from one sample in a study of blood T cell repertoires in COVID-19. Method: immunoSEQ multiplex PCR; TCRdb's copy keeps in-frame clones and lacks some. The sample holds approximately 150,000 clones; about 90% are singletons and the top ten take about 5.7%. What was sequenced was peripheral blood. These receptors all come from a man aged 80 or over with acute or convalescent COVID-19. Each CDR3 is given with its conserved first and last residue. Each record gives: V gene, clone size, D gene, J gene, CDR3 DNA, CDR3 protein. D genes are given only for firm matches. Where a row states a size, it is once, few, many or the class of an expanded clone; other rows omit it.

v_gene: TRBV2; abundance: NA; d_gene: NA; j_gene: TRBJ1-3; CDR3nt: TGTGCCAGCAGTGATGGGCCGTTCTCTGGAAACACCATATATTTT; CDR3aa: CASSDGPFSGNTIYF
v_gene: TRBV5-1; abundance: NA; d_gene: NA; j_gene: TRBJ1-4; CDR3nt: TGCGCCAGCAGCTACGGGGGAACGGATGGTAATGAAAAACTGTTTTTT; CDR3aa: CASSYGGTDGNEKLFF
v_gene: TRBV3-1/TRBV3-2; abundance: NA; d_gene: NA; j_gene: TRBJ1-4; CDR3nt: TGTGCCAGCAGCCAAGCGAGCCAGGAACCTAATGAAAAACTGTTTTTT; CDR3aa: CASSQASQEPNEKLFF
v_gene: TRBV19; abundance: NA; d_gene: NA; j_gene: TRBJ2-7; CDR3nt: TGTGCCAGTAGTACCCCCCAGGGTAACCCTTCCGAGCAGTACTTC; CDR3aa: CASSTPQGNPSEQYF
v_gene: TRBV19; abundance: once; d_gene: TRBD1; j_gene: TRBJ1-1; CDR3nt: TGTGCCAGTAGCCCGACCCGGACAGGGGATCTAGTGGTTGAAGCTTTCTTT; CDR3aa: CASSPTRTGDLVVEAFF
v_gene: TRBV7-8; abundance: NA; d_gene: TRBD2; j_gene: TRBJ2-7; CDR3nt: TGTGCCAGCAACCTAACCCCGGCTAGCGGGGGTGGGGACGAGCAGTACTTC; CDR3aa: CASNLTPASGGGDEQYF
v_gene: TRBV9; abundance: NA; d_gene: NA; j_gene: TRBJ2-3; CDR3nt: TGTGCCAGCAGCGTAGCAGGGGGGCAGGGAGATACGCAGTATTTT; CDR3aa: CASSVAGGQGDTQYF
v_gene: TRBV5-5; abundance: NA; d_gene: NA; j_gene: TRBJ2-1; CDR3nt: TGTGCCAGCAGCTTAACCCGGAGCTCCTACAATGAGCAGTTCTTC; CDR3aa: CASSLTRSSYNEQFF
v_gene: TRBV24-1; abundance: NA; d_gene: TRBD2; j_gene: TRBJ2-5; CDR3nt: TGTGCCACCAGTGATATCACAATAGCGGGGGATCTTAGGGAGACCCAGTACTTC; CDR3aa: CATSDITIAGDLRETQYF
v_gene: TRBV5-5; abundance: NA; d_gene: TRBD1; j_gene: TRBJ1-1; CDR3nt: TGTGCCAGCAGCTGGACAGGGGGCTTGGGCACTGAAGCTTTCTTT; CDR3aa: CASSWTGGLGTEAFF
v_gene: TRBV20-1; abundance: NA; d_gene: TRBD1; j_gene: TRBJ2-3; CDR3nt: TGCAGTGCAAGTAACCGGGACAGGACCACAGATACGCAGTATTTT; CDR3aa: CSASNRDRTTDTQYF
v_gene: TRBV7-9; abundance: NA; d_gene: NA; j_gene: TRBJ1-1; CDR3nt: TGTGCTGCAGGGGACATGAACACTGAAGCTTTCTTT; CDR3aa: CAAGDMNTEAFF
v_gene: TRBV5-4; abundance: NA; d_gene: TRBD2; j_gene: TRBJ2-3; CDR3nt: TGTGCCAGCAGCTTAGGGACTAGCGGGGGGGCCATGGATACGCAGTATTTT; CDR3aa: CASSLGTSGGAMDTQYF
v_gene: TRBV4-1; abundance: NA; d_gene: NA; j_gene: TRBJ2-3; CDR3nt: TGCGCCAGCAGCCAAGGGGCTCGCACAGATACGCAGTATTTT; CDR3aa: CASSQGARTDTQYF
v_gene: TRBV4-1; abundance: few; d_gene: NA; j_gene: TRBJ2-2; CDR3nt: TGCGCCAGCAGACAAGGGCGGGGACAGATCAACACCGGGGAGCTGTTTTTT; CDR3aa: CASRQGRGQINTGELFF
v_gene: TRBV28; abundance: NA; d_gene: TRBD2; j_gene: TRBJ2-1; CDR3nt: TGTGCCAGCAGAGGGCTAGCGGGAACCAGCTCCTACAATGAGCAGTTCTTC; CDR3aa: CASRGLAGTSSYNEQFF
v_gene: TRBV19; abundance: NA; d_gene: NA; j_gene: TRBJ1-4; CDR3nt: TGTGCCAGTAGTATAGTGGGCCTAGAAAAACTGTTTTTT; CDR3aa: CASSIVGLEKLFF
v_gene: TRBV28; abundance: NA; d_gene: TRBD1; j_gene: TRBJ1-3; CDR3nt: TGTGCCAGCAGTTTGGGGGACAGGAGAAACACCATATATTTT; CDR3aa: CASSLGDRRNTIYF
v_gene: TRBV4-1; abundance: NA; d_gene: NA; j_gene: TRBJ2-5; CDR3nt: TGCGCCAGCCAGGCCAGGGTCCAAGAGACCCAGTACTTC; CDR3aa: CASQARVQETQYF
v_gene: TRBV6-2/TRBV6-3; abundance: few; d_gene: TRBD1; j_gene: TRBJ1-1; CDR3nt: TGTGCCAGCAGTGACGGACAGGTTTTGAACACTGAAGCTTTCTTT; CDR3aa: CASSDGQVLNTEAFF
v_gene: TRBV6-1; abundance: NA; d_gene: NA; j_gene: TRBJ1-1; CDR3nt: TGTGCCAGCAGTGAAATTTTGGAGGGAAGCACGAACACTGAAGCTTTCTTT; CDR3aa: CASSEILEGSTNTEAFF
v_gene: TRBV28; abundance: many; d_gene: TRBD2; j_gene: TRBJ2-2; CDR3nt: TGTGCCAGCAGTTTCTCGACTAGCGCTCCTAACGGGGAGCTGTTTTTT; CDR3aa: CASSFSTSAPNGELFF
v_gene: TRBV19; abundance: NA; d_gene: NA; j_gene: TRBJ1-3; CDR3nt: TGTGCCAGTAGTCCGGGAGCATGGATTGAAAACACCATATATTTT; CDR3aa: CASSPGAWIENTIYF
v_gene: TRBV3-1/TRBV3-2; abundance: NA; d_gene: NA; j_gene: TRBJ1-6; CDR3nt: TGTGCCAGCAGCACTCTGTCAGGGCTGGGTTCACCCCTCCACTTT; CDR3aa: CASSTLSGLGSPLHF
v_gene: TRBV4-2; abundance: few; d_gene: TRBD2; j_gene: TRBJ2-5; CDR3nt: TGTGCCAGCAGCCTGGGGACTAGCGGGCAAGAGACCCAGTACTTC; CDR3aa: CASSLGTSGQETQYF
v_gene: TRBV12-3/TRBV12-4; abundance: NA; d_gene: TRBD1; j_gene: TRBJ1-2; CDR3nt: TGTGCCAGCAGCCCCCAGGGGGCGAGTGGCTACACCTTC; CDR3aa: CASSPQGASGYTF
v_gene: TRBV19; abundance: NA; d_gene: NA; j_gene: TRBJ1-3; CDR3nt: TGTGCCAGTGACAATGCGGGAAACACCATATATTTT; CDR3aa: CASDNAGNTIYF
v_gene: TRBV19; abundance: NA; d_gene: NA; j_gene: TRBJ2-2; CDR3nt: TGTGCCAGTAGTATATCGGCGGGGACGAACACCGGGGAGCTGTTTTTT; CDR3aa: CASSISAGTNTGELFF
v_gene: TRBV5-6; abundance: NA; d_gene: NA; j_gene: TRBJ1-3; CDR3nt: TGTGCCAGCAGCAGAACAGGGTCAGGAAACACCATATATTTT; CDR3aa: CASSRTGSGNTIYF
v_gene: TRBV4-1; abundance: once; d_gene: TRBD2; j_gene: TRBJ2-3; CDR3nt: TGCGCCAGCAGCCAAGGCCTCACTAGCGGCCGCCCAGATACGCAGTATTTT; CDR3aa: CASSQGLTSGRPDTQYF
v_gene: TRBV5-8; abundance: NA; d_gene: NA; j_gene: TRBJ1-4; CDR3nt: TGTGCCAGCAGCTTGGGGGCCGGGACTGGCGAAAAACTGTTTTTT; CDR3aa: CASSLGAGTGEKLFF
v_gene: TRBV19; abundance: few; d_gene: TRBD1; j_gene: TRBJ1-2; CDR3nt: TGTGCCAGTAGTCGCCCGGACAGGGTAAACTATGGCTACACCTTC; CDR3aa: CASSRPDRVNYGYTF
v_gene: TRBV11-2; abundance: once; d_gene: NA; j_gene: TRBJ1-4; CDR3nt: TGTGCCAGCAGCTTTCTGGGGGCTCCATATGAAAAACTGTTTTTT; CDR3aa: CASSFLGAPYEKLFF
v_gene: TRBV11-2; abundance: once; d_gene: TRBD2; j_gene: TRBJ2-7; CDR3nt: TGTGCCAGCAGCTTAGCCATAGCGGGATCAACCTACGAGCAGTACTTC; CDR3aa: CASSLAIAGSTYEQYF
v_gene: TRBV25-1; abundance: NA; d_gene: TRBD1; j_gene: TRBJ1-3; CDR3nt: TGTGCCAGCAGTGAATTGGGGGACAGGGGATTATCTGGAAACACCATATATTTT; CDR3aa: CASSELGDRGLSGNTIYF
v_gene: TRBV2; abundance: NA; d_gene: NA; j_gene: TRBJ1-1; CDR3nt: TGTGCCAGCACTCTGCGGGAGGGTTACACTGAAGCTTTCTTT; CDR3aa: CASTLREGYTEAFF
v_gene: TRBV11-2; abundance: NA; d_gene: NA; j_gene: TRBJ1-1; CDR3nt: TGTGCCAGCAGCCCGCGCCAGGGATCTGAAGCTTTCTTT; CDR3aa: CASSPRQGSEAFF
v_gene: TRBV6-1; abundance: once; d_gene: NA; j_gene: TRBJ2-7; CDR3nt: TGTGCCAGCAGTGAAAGGACAGCTTACGAGCAGTACTTC; CDR3aa: CASSERTAYEQYF
v_gene: TRBV28; abundance: NA; d_gene: TRBD1; j_gene: TRBJ1-1; CDR3nt: TGTGCCAGCACCGATAGCACAGGGGGCACTGAAGCTTTCTTT; CDR3aa: CASTDSTGGTEAFF
v_gene: TRBV28; abundance: NA; d_gene: TRBD2; j_gene: TRBJ2-3; CDR3nt: TGTGCCAGCAGTTTATGGACTAGCGGGGCAGATACGCAGTATTTT; CDR3aa: CASSLWTSGADTQYF
v_gene: TRBV5-1; abundance: NA; d_gene: NA; j_gene: TRBJ2-1; CDR3nt: TGCGCCAGCAGCTTGGGTCAGGGGTTCCATGAGCAGTTCTTC; CDR3aa: CASSLGQGFHEQFF
v_gene: TRBV11-2; abundance: NA; d_gene: NA; j_gene: TRBJ2-7; CDR3nt: TGTGCCAGCAGCTTGGCTGCACGTGGCGGAATCGACGAGCAGTACTTC; CDR3aa: CASSLAARGGIDEQYF
v_gene: TRBV6-1; abundance: NA; d_gene: NA; j_gene: TRBJ1-6; CDR3nt: TGTGCCAGCAGTGAAATACTTCCCCTAAGCTCCTATAATTCACCCCTCCACTTT; CDR3aa: CASSEILPLSSYNSPLHF
v_gene: TRBV4-1; abundance: NA; d_gene: TRBD2; j_gene: TRBJ2-5; CDR3nt: TGCGCCAGCAGCCAAGGAGGGACTAGCGGGAGTCCCTACCAAGAGACCCAGTACTTC; CDR3aa: CASSQGGTSGSPYQETQYF